The 31 T cell receptor beta chains in this list originate from one sample, sequenced in a study of Ad26.COV2.S vaccination and SARS-CoV-2 variants. Documented treatment: roughly 19 received Ad26.COV2.S at low or high dose, single or two shots; several received placebo; per-sample allocation not given. All samples were drawn on day 63, counting from the first vaccine or placebo injection. Profiling relied on immunoSEQ multiplex PCR, and the TCRdb table lists in-frame clones only, not all of them. The repertoire holds 350,000 to 500,000 clones, with less than 95% as singletons. The sample was peripheral blood, taken in a trial of Ad26.COV2.S vaccine versus placebo. The receptors come from a person aged 18-65 years who received the Ad26.COV2.S COVID-19 vaccine or a placebo.

The J gene is TRBJ1-2, the V gene TRBV5-5; D gene unclear. Germline assignment: CDR1 SGHKS and CDR2 YYEKEE (reference sequence). CDR3 length: 14 amino acids. V was trimmed by 4 bases and J by 4 bases, leaving 14 bases between them. CDR3 residues: CASSLGPEPYGYTF. In DNA, the CDR3 is TGTGCCAGCAGCCTGGGCCCCGAACCCTATGGCTACACCTTC.

This clone came up once. The chain recombines TRBV10-3 with TRBJ2-7; TRBD2 aligns across 8 bases. V was pared by 2 bases and J by 4 bases, with 1 base of the junction left unmatched. In germline, CDR1 is ENHRY, CDR2 SYGVKD. This CDR3 spans 13 amino acids. The CDR3 loop reads CAISEKRGYEQYF. CDR3 coding DNA: TGTGCCATCAGTGAGAAGCGGGGGTACGAGCAGTACTTC.

The chain links TRBV9 to TRBJ2-3; D gene uncertain. The CDR3 has 13 amino acids. V was clipped by 7 bases and J by 1 base, with 10 bases between them. Germline V lookup: CDR1 SGDLS, CDR2 YYNGEE. This CDR3 is CASGRQGTDTQYF. CDR3 coding DNA: TGTGCCAGCGGCCGGCAGGGCACAGATACGCAGTATTTT.

This chain links TRBV14 with TRBJ1-4; a weak D match, TRBD1 (5 bases). Germline assignment: CDR1 SGHDN and CDR2 FVKESK. The ends were cut back, 4 bases at V and 5 bases at J, with 8 bases in the middle. The CDR3 consists of 13 residues. The CDR3 protein is CASSRQSNEKLFF. The DNA for the CDR3 is TGTGCCAGCAGCCGACAGAGCAATGAAAAACTGTTTTTT.

V usage is TRBV9 and J usage is TRBJ2-4, with TRBD2 as a possible D gene (5 bases). V was shortened by 0 bases and J by 7 bases, with 8 bases between the two germline ends. The CDR3 spans 13 residues. Germline V gene sequence: CDR1 SGDLS, CDR2 YYNGEE. The CDR3 region is CASSVEGGNIQYF. CDR3 DNA sequence: TGTGCCAGCAGCGTAGAAGGCGGGAACATTCAGTACTTC.

The rearrangement joins TRBV18 to TRBJ1-4; no reliable D call. Germline CDR1 is KGHSH and CDR2 is LQKENI. The CDR3 sequence is 13 residues long. Trimming shortened V by 4 bases and J by 5 bases, and 8 bases separated the two germline ends. CDR3: CASSLVGNEKLFF. In DNA, the CDR3 is TGTGCCAGCTCACTCGTGGGGAATGAAAAACTGTTTTTT.

This sequence joins TRBV6-1 and TRBJ1-1, with TRBD1 identical over 7 bases. The CDR3 loop spans 18 amino acids. Germline loops: CDR1 MNHNS, CDR2 SASEGT. V dropped 0 bases and J dropped 1; count of bases not matched to a gene: 11. The CDR3 region is CASSEADLTGRGNTEAFF. The CDR3 coding sequence is TGTGCCAGCAGTGAAGCGGATTTGACAGGGCGGGGGAACACTGAAGCTTTCTTT.

The chain is built from TRBV28 and TRBJ2-3; D is unclear. CDR1 and CDR2 from the germline V gene are MDHEN and SYDVKM. V lost 5 bases, J lost 6 bases, and 15 bases lay in between. The CDR3 sequence is 14 residues long. The chain's CDR3 is CASSPIRSPDTQYF. The CDR3 nucleotides are TGTGCCAGCAGTCCCATCCGCTCCCCGGATACGCAGTATTTT.

The CDR3 region has the DNA TGTGCCAGCAGGACAGCGGGACTAGCGGAGGCCTACGAGCAGTACTTC. Translated, it gives CASRTAGLAEAYEQYF. The chain carries TRBV28 and TRBJ2-7; TRBD2 matches 11 bases. The germline gives CDR1 MDHEN, CDR2 SYDVKM. V trimming: 6 bases; J trimming: 2 bases; junction bases outside the gene matches: 9. The CDR3 sequence is 16 residues long.

The rearrangement uses TRBV28 and TRBJ2-7; either TRBD1 or TRBD2 may supply D (5 bases each). The CDR3 has 15 residues. Germline V gives CDR1 MDHEN, CDR2 SYDVKM. The V gene lost 4 bases and the J gene lost 3 bases, with 16 bases spanning the gap. The CDR3 sequence: CASSSRGAVVYEQYF. The CDR3 DNA reads TGTGCCAGCAGTTCCCGGGGCGCCGTGGTCTACGAGCAGTACTTC.

The chain employs TRBV5-1 and TRBJ2-7; D is undetermined. Between the trimmed V and J ends, which lost 2 bases and 7 bases, there was a span of 10 bases. The CDR3 covers 12 residues. The germline V gene encodes CDR1 SGHRS and CDR2 YFSETQ. The CDR3 coding sequence is TGCGCCAGCAGCTTTAATTTGGGGGAGCAGTACTTC. Residues: CASSFNLGEQYF.

The chain is built from TRBV7-9 and TRBJ2-5; D may correspond to TRBD1 or TRBD2 (6 bases each). CDR3 size: 17 residues. Looked up from germline, CDR1 is SEHNR and CDR2 is FQNEAQ (reference sequence). V lost 3 bases and J lost 5, with 22 bases in between. CDR3 nucleotides: TGTGCCAGCAGCTTTACAGGGACGGCGGGAAATAGGGAGACCCAGTACTTC. The encoded protein is CASSFTGTAGNRETQYF.

The chain employs TRBV3-1 (or the pseudogene TRBV3-2) and TRBJ2-7; TRBD2 matches 7 bases. This CDR3 region has 16 residues. Germline V CDR1 and CDR2: LGHDT, YNNKEL (reference sequence). The J segment lost 2 bases and the V segment lost 2 bases, leaving 9 bases of the junction unmatched. DNA of the CDR3: TGTGCCAGCAGCCAACCGCGCCCTAGCGGTCCCTACGAGCAGTACTTC. Its protein is CASSQPRPSGPYEQYF.

This clone was recorded once. This chain connects TRBV4-3 to TRBJ2-1, with 10 bases fitting TRBD1. Germline trimming cut 2 bases from V and 7 bases from J; bases unmatched to any gene: 8. Per the germline V gene, CDR1 is LGHNA and CDR2 is YSLEER. The CDR3 is made up of 16 amino acids. CDR3 sequence: CASSQKPDRGLNEQFF. As DNA, the CDR3 is TGCGCCAGCAGCCAAAAACCGGACAGGGGGTTGAATGAGCAGTTCTTC.

The rearrangement uses TRBV6-2 or TRBV6-3 and TRBJ1-5; 9 positions match TRBD1. The germline CDR1 and CDR2 sequences are MNHEY and SVGEGT. The CDR3 is made up of 16 amino acids. V lost 2 bases and J lost 7; bases outside the gene matches: 9. The CDR3 DNA follows: TGTGCCAGCAGTTACCTCCTGGACAGGGGCGGACAGCCCCAGCATTTT. It specifies CASSYLLDRGGQPQHF.

The chain is built from TRBV7-2 and TRBJ2-7, with 9 bases fitting TRBD2. After removal of 1 base from V and 3 bases from J, the junction contained 4 bases not matched to a gene. This CDR3 spans 15 amino acids. CDR1 is SGHTA and CDR2 is FQGNSA in the germline V gene. The CDR3: CASSLEFSGSYEQYF. CDR3 nucleotides: TGTGCCAGCAGCTTAGAGTTTAGCGGGAGCTACGAGCAGTACTTC.

This chain joins TRBV11-2 and TRBJ2-1, with 7 bases aligning to TRBD2. CDR3 size: 15 residues. Germline trimming cut 2 bases from V and 6 bases from J; bases unmatched to any gene: 7. The germline V gene has CDR1 SGHAT and CDR2 FQNNGV. The CDR3 bases are TGTGCCAGCAGCTTAACGCGGGAGTACTTCAATGAGCAGTTCTTC. Protein sequence: CASSLTREYFNEQFF. The full variable domain, completed using reference TRBV11-2 and TRBJ2-1, is EAGVAQSPRYKIIEKRQSVAFWCNPISGHATLYWYQQILGQGPKLLIQFQNNGVVDDSQLPKDRFSAERLKGVDSTLKIQPAKLEDSAVYLCASSLTREYFNEQFFGPGTRLTVL.

The V and J genes are TRBV3-1 (or the pseudogene TRBV3-2) and TRBJ1-5, with D possibly matching TRBD1 (5 bases). The CDR3 spans 14 residues. Germline CDR1 is LGHDT and CDR2 is YNNKEL (reference sequence). The V end was cut by 4 bases, the J end by 4 bases, with 11 bases between. CDR3 sequence (DNA): TGTGCCAGCAGCCGGGGGTCGGAGAATCAGCCCCAGCATTTT. It specifies CASSRGSENQPQHF.

J is TRBJ2-5 and V is TRBV28, with D possibly matching TRBD2 (5 bases). This CDR3 has 12 residues. Deletions cut 7 bases from V and 5 bases from J, with 11 bases between. Germline values: CDR1 MDHEN, CDR2 SYDVKM. CDR3 DNA: TGTGCCAGCACTCGGACTGGGGAGACCCAGTACTTC. Residues: CASTRTGETQYF.

The J gene is TRBJ2-1, the V gene TRBV28; 7 nucleotides line up with TRBD1. The germline gives CDR1 MDHEN, CDR2 SYDVKM. The CDR3 is 15 amino acids. Trimming took 1 base from V and 3 from J; bases not matched to a gene: 3. The CDR3 protein is CASSLSGTVYNEQFF. The CDR3 nucleotides read TGTGCCAGCAGTTTATCAGGGACAGTCTACAATGAGCAGTTCTTC. Combining the CDR3 with reference TRBV28 and TRBJ2-1 gives the whole variable domain DVKVTQSSRYLVKRTGEKVFLECVQDMDHENMFWYRQDPGLGLRLIYFSYDVKMKEKGDIPEGYSVSREKKERFSLILESASTNQTSMYLCASSLSGTVYNEQFFGPGTRLTVL.

V and J are TRBV9 and TRBJ2-5; D gene unclear. Germline V CDR1 and CDR2: SGDLS, YYNGEE. The CDR3 covers 12 residues. The germline V and J ends were trimmed by 4 bases and 5 bases, with 9 bases remaining between them. The CDR3: CASSLRGETQYF. In nucleotides, the CDR3 is TGTGCCAGCAGCTTGCGTGGGGAGACCCAGTACTTC.

This chain uses TRBV13 with TRBJ2-3; 10 nucleotides agree with TRBD1. V was pared by 5 bases and J by 4 bases, with 6 bases of the junction left unmatched. CDR1 PRHDT and CDR2 FYEKMQ come from the germline V gene (reference sequence). The CDR3 runs 15 residues. This CDR3 reads CASSVRQGASDTQYF. CDR3 coding DNA: TGTGCCAGCAGCGTGCGACAGGGGGCATCAGATACGCAGTATTTT.

The chain uses TRBV15 and TRBJ2-1; 13 bases match TRBD2. V was clipped by 0 bases and J by 3 bases; unmatched bases: 5. CDR1 and CDR2 (germline): LNHNV, YYDKDF (reference sequence). This CDR3 comprises 18 residues. DNA of the CDR3: TGTGCCACCAGCAGAGACGGACTAGCGGGAGACCGCTACAATGAGCAGTTCTTC. Translating gives CATSRDGLAGDRYNEQFF.

This sequence joins TRBV7-8 and TRBJ2-2; maybe TRBD2 (5 bases). The CDR3 is made up of 18 amino acids. Germline CDR1 and CDR2: SGHVS and FQNEAQ. V lost 1 base, J lost 0 bases, and 15 bases lay in between. Here the CDR3 DNA reads TGTGCCAGCAGCTTAGGATTATGGCTAGCAGCGAACACCGGGGAGCTGTTTTTT. It translates to CASSLGLWLAANTGELFF.

This clone was recorded only once. V usage is TRBV6-5 and J usage is TRBJ2-5; D is possibly TRBD1 (6 bases). Looked up from germline, CDR1 is MNHEY and CDR2 is SVGAGI. Trimming removed 6 bases at V and 5 bases at J, with 13 bases between. The CDR3 runs to 13 residues. The CDR3 DNA reads as TGTGCCAGCAGGCAAACAGGGATCGAGACCCAGTACTTC. Its protein is CASRQTGIETQYF.

Points on this clone: The junction and the germline gene differ at one end; a read error may be behind it. The chain recombines TRBV19 with TRBJ2-2, with a tentative D call TRBD2 (5 bases). Germline CDR1 and CDR2: LNHDA and SQIVND (reference sequence). The CDR3 runs 14 residues. CDR3 nucleotide sequence: TGTACCAGTAGTCCCGGACTTAACACCGGGGAGCTGTTTTTT. It encodes CTSSPGLNTGELFF.

This clone has only a few counts. Other nucleotide sequences from this sample produce the same CDR3. The chain joins TRBV7-2 to TRBJ2-2; D remains ambiguous. This CDR3 spans 12 amino acids. Per germline, CDR1 SGHTA and CDR2 FQGNSA. With 3 bases removed from V and 1 base from J, the gap between germline ends came to 0 bases. The CDR3, as DNA: TGTGCCAGCAGCTTGAACACCGGGGAGCTGTTTTTT. This encodes CASSLNTGELFF.

This rearrangement joins TRBV5-1 to TRBJ2-5; no definite D call. This CDR3 is built from 14 residues. The germline gives CDR1 SGHRS, CDR2 YFSETQ. Deletions cut 5 bases from V and 0 bases from J, with 11 bases between. The CDR3 region is CASRKGHNQETQYF. CDR3 DNA: TGCGCCAGCAGGAAGGGCCATAACCAAGAGACCCAGTACTTC.

This rearrangement joins TRBV27 to TRBJ1-6; 11 bases are shared with TRBD1. CDR1 and CDR2 (germline): MNHEY, SMNVEV (reference sequence). The CDR3 has 15 residues. V lost 4 bases and J lost 10; bases outside the gene matches: 6. The CDR3 nucleotides read TGTGCCAGCAGTTCCGGACAGGGGGCGTGGTCACCCCTCCACTTT. Translated: CASSSGQGAWSPLHF.

The rearrangement joins TRBV4-3 to TRBJ2-3, with D maybe TRBD2 (7 bases). The CDR3 consists of 17 residues. With 0 bases removed from V and 4 bases from J, the gap between germline ends came to 17 bases. Germline CDR1 LGHNA, CDR2 YSLEER. CDR3 protein: CASSQDSGAGVSDTQYF. In nucleotides, the CDR3 is TGCGCCAGCAGCCAAGATTCGGGGGCGGGAGTCTCAGATACGCAGTATTTT.

The V gene is TRBV5-5, the J gene TRBJ2-7, with D possibly matching TRBD1 (5 bases). CDR1 and CDR2 (germline): SGHKS, YYEKEE (reference sequence). Trimming took off 4 bases at V and 4 bases at J, with 9 bases between the two ends. The CDR3 consists of 12 residues. CDR3 DNA sequence: TGTGCCAGCAGCGGGGCGGCGTACGAGCAGTACTTC. It specifies CASSGAAYEQYF. Based on the CDR3 plus reference TRBV5-5 and TRBJ2-7, the full variable domain is DAGVTQSPTHLIKTRGQQVTLRCSPISGHKSVSWYQQVLGQGPQFIFQYYEKEERGRGNFPDRFSARQFPNYSSELNVNALLLGDSALYLCASSGAAYEQYFGPGTRLTVT.